This paragraph reports one TCR beta chain. Its specificity is not known. A single record per CDR3 protein comes from TCRdb applying MiXCR to the 5' RACE reads. This sample has hundreds of thousands of distinct CDR3 sequences; roughly 13% occur once, and the top ten carry nearly 7%. This sample is drawn from a study of CD8 T cells in ankylosing spondylitis. Findings and limits, study-wide: A TCR beta motif made of several highly homologous variants seemed typical of ankylosing spondylitis blood.

Germline CDR1 reads DFQATT; CDR2 reads SNEGSKA (reference sequence). The trim removed 2 bases at V and 6 bases at J, leaving 6 bases unmatched. This CDR3 is built from 15 residues. This chain links TRBV20-1 with TRBJ2-1; 11 bases map to TRBD2. The sequencing sample was made of blood, either unsorted or a sorted T cell fraction (not recorded which). The receptor's source is a male donor with ankylosing spondylitis. CDR3 DNA: TGCAGTGCTAGACTAGCGGGAGGAAGTCGCAATGAGCAGTTCTTC. The encoded protein is CSARLAGGSRNEQFF.